What follows describes a single TCR beta chain. Its cognate antigen is unknown. Library preparation (for TCRbeta) was performed with unique molecular identifiers. TCRdb re-called the PCR reads through MiXCR, storing one row per CDR3 protein. The profile covers 100,000 to 130,000 distinct CDR3 sequences, with about 6.4% appearing a single time and approximately 23% taken by the ten largest. V lost 0 bases, J lost 2 bases, and 8 bases lay in between. In germline, CDR1 is SGHTA, CDR2 FQGTGA. The CDR3 consists of 15 residues. The sample originates from a study of T-cell reconstitution after alpha-beta-depleted transplantation in children. Findings and limits, study-wide: Several hundred graft clones that had expanded were reportedly the source of alpha-beta T cells about two months after transplant. Some patients' high day-60 TCRbeta diversity was attributed to recipient cells surviving conditioning.

The sample in question was PBMCs, mostly from graft donor cells, obtained 360 days after TCRalphabeta/CD19-depleted stem cell transplant. V usage is TRBV7-3 and J usage is TRBJ2-1; D is possibly TRBD2 (6 bases). The TCR sequence derives from a male patient aged 2-10 years who had a stem cell transplant for acute lymphoblastic leukemia, so the T cells may come from the graft donor. For the CDR3, the DNA is TGTGCCAGCAGCTTAACGCGGGACCCCTACAATGAGCAGTTCTTC. It yields the protein CASSLTRDPYNEQFF.